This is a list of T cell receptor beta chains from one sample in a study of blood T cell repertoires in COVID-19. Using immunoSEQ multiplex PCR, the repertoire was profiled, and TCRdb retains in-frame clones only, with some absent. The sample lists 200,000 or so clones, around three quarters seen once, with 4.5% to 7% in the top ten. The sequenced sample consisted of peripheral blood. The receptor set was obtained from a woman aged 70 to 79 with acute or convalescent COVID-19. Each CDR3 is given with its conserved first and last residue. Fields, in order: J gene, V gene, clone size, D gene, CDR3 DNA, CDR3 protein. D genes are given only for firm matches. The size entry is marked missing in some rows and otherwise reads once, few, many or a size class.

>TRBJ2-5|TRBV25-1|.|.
TGTGCCAGCAGTGGTAAAGACAGGCGCCAAGAGACCCAGTACTTC
CASSGKDRRQETQYF
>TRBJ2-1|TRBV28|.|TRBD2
TGTGCCAGCAGTCGGGAGGGCCTAGTGGAGCAGTTCTTC
CASSREGLVEQFF
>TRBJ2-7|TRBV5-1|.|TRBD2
TGCGCCAGCAGCTTGGGTGTTAGCGGGAGGGCCTCCCCCTACGAGCAGTACTTC
CASSLGVSGRASPYEQYF
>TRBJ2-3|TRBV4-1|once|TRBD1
TGCGCCAGCAGCCAAACAGGGGGCGCATCAGATACGCAGTATTTT
CASSQTGGASDTQYF
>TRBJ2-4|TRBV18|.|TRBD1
TGTGCCAGCTCACCAGGGACAGGGGAAAACATTCAGTACTTC
CASSPGTGENIQYF
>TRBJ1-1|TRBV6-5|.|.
TGTGCCAGCAGGCGAAGCACTGAAGCTTTCTTT
CASRRSTEAFF
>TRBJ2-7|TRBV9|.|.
TGTGCCAGCAGCGTGGGTACTGGAGGGCCCTCATCCTACGAGCAGTACTTC
CASSVGTGGPSSYEQYF
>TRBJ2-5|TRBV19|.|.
TGTGCCAGTAGCCCCCTAGGGGGGAGGGCCGGAGAGACCCAGTACTTC
CASSPLGGRAGETQYF
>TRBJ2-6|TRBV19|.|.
TGTGCCAGTCAGGACAGATTCTCTGGGGCCAACGTCCTGACTTTC
CASQDRFSGANVLTF
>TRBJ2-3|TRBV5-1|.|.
TGCGCCAGCAGGACGGGACAAAGCACAGATACGCAGTATTTT
CASRTGQSTDTQYF
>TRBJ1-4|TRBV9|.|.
TGTGCCAGCAGCGTAGCTCGGTCTACTAATGAAAAACTGTTTTTT
CASSVARSTNEKLFF
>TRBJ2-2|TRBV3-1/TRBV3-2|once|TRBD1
TGTGCCAGCAGTCCCCGGGACAGGGGTGCCGGGGAGCTGTTTTTT
CASSPRDRGAGELFF
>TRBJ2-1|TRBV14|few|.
TGTGCCAGCAGCCAAGATCTCGGGAATGAGCAGTTCTTC
CASSQDLGNEQFF
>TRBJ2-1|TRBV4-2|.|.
TGTGCCAGCAGCCATAGTCCCGATGAGCAGTTCTTC
CASSHSPDEQFF